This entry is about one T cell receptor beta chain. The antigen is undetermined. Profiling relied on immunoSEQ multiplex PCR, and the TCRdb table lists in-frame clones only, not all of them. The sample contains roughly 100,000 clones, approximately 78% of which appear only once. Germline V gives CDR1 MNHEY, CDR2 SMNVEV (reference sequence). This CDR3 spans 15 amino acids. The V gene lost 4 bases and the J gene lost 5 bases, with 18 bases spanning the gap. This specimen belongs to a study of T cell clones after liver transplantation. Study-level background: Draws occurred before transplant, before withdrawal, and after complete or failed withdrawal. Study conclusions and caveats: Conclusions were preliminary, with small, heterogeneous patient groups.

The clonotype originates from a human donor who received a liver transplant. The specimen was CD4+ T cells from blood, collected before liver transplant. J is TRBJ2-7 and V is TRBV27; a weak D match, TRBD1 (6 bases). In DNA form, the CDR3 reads TGTGCCAGCAGTTCTTGGACAGACGAGGCGAACGAGCAGTACTTC. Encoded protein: CASSSWTDEANEQYF.